This T cell receptor beta chain was found in a study of blood T cell repertoires in COVID-19. The authors' processing: The assay estimated nucleated cells by amplifying reference gene primers. Clones were read by immunoSEQ multiplex PCR, and TCRdb kept only the in-frame ones, dropping some. V and J calls and clone size are those listed in that table; D and trimming were worked out from the DNA. This table has about 240,000 clones, more than 80% appearing once. The CDR3 contains 15 residues. Germline assignment: CDR1 LGHDT and CDR2 YNNKEL (reference sequence). The ends lost 1 base at V and 2 bases at J; junction bases unmatched: 4.

The gene calls are TRBV3-1 (or the pseudogene TRBV3-2) and TRBJ1-2, with 7 positions matching TRBD1. This TCR derives from a woman aged 80 or over with COVID-19, enrolled during active disease. The source material was peripheral blood. Here the CDR3 DNA reads TGTGCCAGCAGCCAAGGGGGCAGGGGGAACTATGGCTACACCTTC. It specifies CASSQGGRGNYGYTF.